This TCR beta chain is drawn from a study of blood T cell repertoires in COVID-19. Study-wide background: Specimens from acute and convalescent COVID-19 originated in the United States, Italy and Spain. Sample material is recorded as cDNA or gDNA derived from T cells, B-cell-depleted T cells, or PBMCs.

Per the study methods: Scientists estimated how many nucleated cells there were by amplifying reference gene primers. Profiling relied on immunoSEQ multiplex PCR, and the TCRdb table lists in-frame clones only, not all of them. D and trimming come from the DNA, and the V and J calls and clone size come from that table. Of over 200,000 clones listed, around 80% are singletons. Germline V gene sequence: CDR1 LGHNA, CDR2 YSLEER. V gave up 0 bases and J gave up 5 bases; unmatched junction bases: 11. The CDR3 totals 17 residues. Sequencing was performed on peripheral blood. This rearrangement joins TRBV4-3 to TRBJ2-5; TRBD2 aligns across 8 bases. This sequence was found in a man aged 40-49 years who had recovered from COVID-19. The CDR3 spells CASSQDLLRGGLETQYF. The CDR3 DNA reads as TGCGCCAGCAGCCAAGATCTTCTCCGGGGGGGCCTCGAGACCCAGTACTTC.